This TCR beta chain was captured by sequencing in a study of cytomegalovirus exposure and HLA in healthy donors. General study findings and limits: Most TCR sequences were rare, but some public TCRs occurred in many donors. Being indistinguishable, some V segments were excluded, TRBV6-2 and TRBV6-3 among them. Per published reports, the classifier diagnosed cytomegalovirus status with high specificity and sensitivity.

The PCR used 60 Vbeta and 13 Jbeta primers. As originally analysed: Later, 80 million or so unique TCR beta chains were counted in an analysis, and roughly 11 million of them were shared. TCRdb's copy holds only in-frame clones and misses some; the assay was immunoSEQ multiplex PCR. That table furnishes V, J and clone size, whereas the DNA furnished D and trimming. The sample includes around 150,000 clones, roughly 72% seen only once; the top ten take roughly 7.1%. As to this clone: No antigen is known for it.

CDR1 ENHRY and CDR2 SYGVKD come from the germline V gene. With 10 bases removed from V and 0 bases from J, the gap between germline ends came to 6 bases. The CDR3 covers 11 residues. The sequence came from a man aged 35-49 years in good health and CMV-seropositive. The chain employs TRBV10-3 and TRBJ1-1; D remains ambiguous. Sequenced input: PBMCs. The CDR3 DNA sequence: TGTGCCACTCAGATGAACACTGAAGCTTTCTTT. Its protein is CATQMNTEAFF.